The clone carrying this T cell receptor beta chain was picked up a small number of times. This specimen belongs to a study of T cells after yellow fever vaccination. Study-wide context: Fractions with few cells were prepared using SMART-Seq v4 Ultra Low Input.

V was shortened by 0 bases and J by 6 bases, with 12 bases between the two germline ends. The CDR3 length is 14 residues. Germline V gene data show CDR1 as SGDLS and CDR2 as YYNGEE. TCRdb reprocessed the 5' RACE reads with MiXCR, giving one entry per CDR3 protein. This table holds 500,000 to 550,000 distinct CDR3 sequences, about a fifth found once. This chain uses TRBV9 with TRBJ2-5; D is tentatively TRBD1 or TRBD2 (5 bases each). The sequence came from a man younger than 35 who received the YFV17D yellow fever vaccine. The sequencing used PBMCs, collected more than 20 days after the first yellow fever vaccination. The CDR3 DNA follows: TGTGCCAGCAGCGTAGATGAGGGGCGAAAGACCCAGTACTTC. Translating it yields CASSVDEGRKTQYF.